This T cell receptor (beta chain) was documented in a study of shared T cell receptors in the human thymus. Data came from immunoSEQ multiplex PCR; TCRdb stores just in-frame clones and leaves some out. This sample yields about 660,000 clones, of which roughly 90% are seen a single time; approximately 0.011% belongs to the top ten. CDR3 length: 17 amino acids. The V gene's germline CDR1 is LGHNA and CDR2 YSLEER. The V end lost 0 bases, the J end lost 1 base, and 12 bases lay between the germline ends. The data also belong to a second study, concerning human thymus T cells. According to that study: Apparent skewing of V and J gene usage characterized both thymic and blood repertoires. Thymic repertoires of unrelated individuals were reported in related research to overlap highly.

The sequenced sample consisted of thymocytes. This receptor was obtained from a boy younger than two with a congenital heart defect. This chain uses TRBV4-3 with TRBJ2-2; no reliable D call. As DNA, the CDR3 is TGCGCCAGCAGCCAAGAGAGCCGTGCGCGGAACACCGGGGAGCTGTTTTTT. Translating gives CASSQESRARNTGELFF.